The 4 T cell receptor beta chains reported below all come from one sample, sequenced in a study of cytomegalovirus exposure and HLA in healthy donors. The PCR contained 60 Vbeta and 13 Jbeta primers. Repertoires were generated with immunoSEQ multiplex PCR, while TCRdb's copy carries only in-frame clones and drops some. The sample shows under 200,000 clones, 75% to 80% of them seen only once. Sequences were obtained from PBMCs. These receptors all stem from a man in his forties or fifties in good health and CMV-seropositive.

The chain joins TRBV5-1 to TRBJ1-6; 7 positions agree with TRBD1. Germline V lookup: CDR1 SGHRS, CDR2 YFSETQ. J lost 7 bases, V lost 4 bases, and 8 bases had no gene match. The CDR3 is 15 amino acids. The CDR3 region is CASSRQGDKNSPLHF. The CDR3 DNA reads as TGCGCCAGCAGCCGTCAGGGGGATAAGAATTCACCCCTCCACTTT.

The chain has TRBV5-4 and TRBJ1-1, with D unclear. Germline values: CDR1 SGHNT, CDR2 YYREEE (reference sequence). Trimming shortened V by 4 bases and J by 2 bases, and 12 bases separated the two germline ends. The CDR3 spans 14 residues. CDR3 amino acids: CASSKGRENTEAFF. DNA of the CDR3: TGTGCCAGCAGCAAAGGACGGGAAAACACTGAAGCTTTCTTT.

The CDR3 is CSVPGVDTEAFF. CDR3 nucleotide sequence: TGCAGCGTTCCAGGGGTGGACACTGAAGCTTTCTTT. The V call is TRBV29-1, the J call TRBJ1-1, with D possibly matching TRBD1 (6 bases). The CDR3 totals 12 residues. Germline V gives CDR1 SQVTM, CDR2 ANQGSEA. V lost 5 bases to trimming and J lost 3 bases, with 10 bases between them.

The chain joins TRBV5-1 to TRBJ1-5, with TRBD1 matching over 9 bases. Trimming took 4 bases from V and 4 from J; bases not matched to a gene: 6. The CDR3 consists of 15 residues. CDR1 and CDR2 (germline): SGHRS, YFSETQ. CDR3 coding DNA: TGCGCCAGCAGCCCCGGACAGGGGCTAAATCAGCCCCAGCATTTT. This gives the protein CASSPGQGLNQPQHF.